These T cell receptor beta chains were read from a single sample in a study of blood T cell repertoires in COVID-19. The method was immunoSEQ multiplex PCR; TCRdb's version includes in-frame clones alone and lacks a portion of them. The sample lists 190,000 or so clones; about 86% were seen once. Sequenced: peripheral blood. All receptors derive from a woman in her twenties or thirties with active or convalescent COVID-19. CDR3s include the opening cysteine and the closing phenylalanine or tryptophan. A D gene is named only where the DNA matches it firmly. Expanded clones are given a class, and other clones once, few, many or no size at all.

>TRBJ2-1|.|TRBD1|15|TRBV5-4
CASSSTGTGGNEQFF
TGTGCCAGCAGCTCGACCGGGACAGGGGGCAATGAGCAGTTCTTC
>TRBJ1-2|.|.|15|TRBV6-1
CASRQIGTPNYGYTF
TGTGCCAGCCGGCAGATAGGGACACCGAACTATGGCTACACCTTC
>TRBJ2-5|.|TRBD1|14|TRBV25-1
CASRLTGSLETQYF
TGTGCCAGCAGACTGACAGGGTCGCTGGAGACCCAGTACTTC
>TRBJ1-5|.|.|14|TRBV2
CASSKDMPNQPQHF
TGTGCCAGCAGTAAAGACATGCCCAATCAGCCCCAGCATTTT
>TRBJ2-1|.|.|15|TRBV4-1
CASSQPGVSLNEQFF
TGCGCCAGCAGCCAACCGGGAGTTTCCCTCAATGAGCAGTTCTTC
>TRBJ1-1|few|TRBD1|15|TRBV29-1
CSVSRQGARNTEAFF
TGCAGCGTTTCCCGACAGGGGGCCCGGAACACTGAAGCTTTCTTT
>TRBJ1-2|.|.|13|TRBV9
CASSVAVTYGYTF
TGTGCCAGCAGCGTAGCGGTTACCTATGGCTACACCTTC
>TRBJ1-4|.|.|17|TRBV5-5
CASSLGYQGGGNEKLFF
TGTGCCAGCAGCTTGGGGTATCAGGGCGGGGGTAATGAAAAACTGTTTTTT
>TRBJ1-5|.|.|18|TRBV5-6
CASSLEGRGSFGNQPQHF
TGTGCCAGCAGCTTGGAGGGTCGGGGTTCTTTTGGCAATCAGCCCCAGCATTTT
>TRBJ1-1|.|TRBD1|16|TRBV19
CASNSGTVVGDTEAFF
TGTGCCAGTAATTCCGGGACAGTAGTAGGTGACACTGAAGCTTTCTTT
>TRBJ1-5|.|TRBD1|14|TRBV27
CASSFRGPNQPQHF
TGTGCCAGCAGTTTCAGGGGGCCTAATCAGCCCCAGCATTTT
>TRBJ2-7|.|TRBD1|17|TRBV11-2
CASSLDRGTGVGYEQYF
TGTGCCAGCAGCTTAGATCGGGGGACAGGAGTGGGCTACGAGCAGTACTTC
>TRBJ2-5|.|.|16|TRBV5-1
CASSLEAGPLQETQYF
TGCGCCAGCAGCTTGGAAGCAGGGCCTCTACAAGAGACCCAGTACTTC